Below, 6 T cell receptor beta chains from the same sample are listed, as sequenced in a study of breast tumors, draining lymph nodes, adjacent tissues. TCRdb redid the calling of the multiplex PCR reads with MiXCR, one entry per CDR3 protein. The sample has under 300,000 distinct CDR3 sequences; under 35% are singletons. Axillary draining lymph nodes of breast cancer patients supplied the node samples. Material for sequencing was axillary lymph node tissue. The receptors stem from a female donor with breast cancer. Some clones in this sample may be carry-over from other donors' samples.

This clonotype was observed many times. The V call is TRBV20-1, the J call TRBJ2-5; 8 bases map to TRBD1. The CDR3 covers 13 residues. Germline V lookup: CDR1 DFQATT, CDR2 SNEGSKA (reference sequence). J gave up 7 bases and V 6 bases, and 10 bases lay outside the gene matches. The CDR3 loop is CSAIRGQGGTQYF. CDR3 DNA sequence: TGCAGTGCAATCAGGGGGCAGGGAGGGACCCAGTACTTC.

In regard to this clonotype: No conserved phenylalanine or tryptophan is present at the end of the CDR3, so a read error is the likely explanation. No DNA is shown, since the ends of the CDR3 on it are uncertain; the CDR3 is the one TCRdb lists. The chain links TRBV7-9 to TRBJ2-6; the table names TRBD1, a call not compared with the DNA. Germline-derived CDR1 and CDR2 are SEHNR and FQNEAQ (reference sequence). The CDR3 has 9 amino acids, counting both end residues. The CDR3 region is CASSKTRAS.

In its sample, this clonotype was seen many times. The genes are TRBV7-3 and TRBJ2-1, with no clear D. CDR3 size: 14 residues. Germline assignment: CDR1 SGHTA and CDR2 FQGTGA. V was clipped by 5 bases and J by 3 bases, with 11 bases between them. The CDR3 nucleotides read TGTGCCAGCAGCGCCTCCTCCAGCTACAATGAGCAGTTCTTC. This codes for CASSASSSYNEQFF.

This clonotype was found a few times. Being one base from a much bigger clone, this may be a read error. The limits of the CDR3 on the DNA are not certain, so only TCRdb's listed CDR3 is given. The chain employs TRBV19 and TRBJ1-6. CDR1 is LNHDA, CDR2 SQIVND, per germline (reference sequence). The CDR3 extends over 17 residues, inclusive of both ends. The CDR3 here is CASHVGDGSSYNSPLPF.

The rearrangement uses TRBV3-1 and TRBJ1-2; D may be TRBD1 (5 bases). Trimming took 0 bases from V and 4 from J, leaving 18 bases between them. This CDR3 has 17 residues. Germline V gives CDR1 LGHDT, CDR2 YNNKEL (reference sequence). The CDR3 region is CASSQEGPTGVPYGYTF. The CDR3 DNA sequence: TGTGCCAGCAGCCAAGAGGGGCCCACAGGAGTCCCCTATGGCTACACCTTC.

This clonotype was detected ten times or more. CDR3 amino acids: CASSLGNNEQFF. As DNA, the CDR3 is TGTGCCAGCAGTCTCGGGAACAATGAGCAGTTCTTC. The chain uses TRBV6-5 and TRBJ2-1, with a possible D match to TRBD2 (5 bases). The V gene's germline CDR1 is MNHEY and CDR2 SVGAGI. The CDR3 covers 12 residues. V was pared by 5 bases and J by 5 bases, with 7 bases between.